The rows below give T cell receptor beta chains drawn from one sample of a study of PD-L1 blockade in urothelial cancer. Method: immunoSEQ multiplex PCR; TCRdb's copy keeps in-frame clones and lacks some. The sample carries 49,000 or so clones, roughly 86% recorded once. The material was PBMCs, obtained around atezolizumab (anti-PD-L1) treatment. The receptors stem from a man in his 60s with urothelial cancer. CDR3s include the opening cysteine and the closing phenylalanine or tryptophan. Clone size, where shown, is once, few, many, or a class for clones that have expanded.

J | size | V | CDR3
TRBJ1-6 | NA | TRBV27 | CASSPRTGGVSGSYNSPLHF
TRBJ1-4 | NA | TRBV14 | CASSRDRGLEKLFF
TRBJ2-7 | NA | TRBV5-1 | CASSTGLAGSYEQYF
TRBJ1-1 | NA | TRBV9 | CASSPRRQENTEAFF
TRBJ2-7 | NA | TRBV5-1 | CASSLEGGNHEQYF
TRBJ1-5 | few | TRBV7-2 | CASSLEVAGGRNQPQHF
TRBJ2-5 | NA | TRBV10-3 | CAISRHGGGQETQYF
TRBJ2-7 | NA | TRBV5-1 | CASSLTTLQSGVEQYF
TRBJ2-7 | NA | TRBV11-2 | CASSLPPRYEQYF
TRBJ2-2 | NA | TRBV2 | CASSRGSLQTGELFF
TRBJ1-1 | NA | TRBV6-5 | CASSYSGGLRTEAFF
TRBJ2-7 | NA | TRBV7-2 | CASSLVGQGTYEQYF
TRBJ2-6 | NA | TRBV5-1 | CASSLDGSSGANVLTF
TRBJ2-7 | NA | TRBV29-1 | CSVSGAGGRYEQYF
TRBJ1-6 | NA | TRBV6-4 | CASSTPKGHRSSYNSPLHF
TRBJ1-2 | NA | TRBV7-3 | CASTITGGSYGYTF
TRBJ2-3 | NA | TRBV7-3 | CASSLIAVRTGKRGPSSTDTQYF
TRBJ2-7 | NA | TRBV30 | CAWSVSLAGGLYEQYF
TRBJ1-1 | few | TRBV19 | CASSPGVATEAFF
TRBJ2-2 | NA | TRBV6-5 | CASSYLGTGELFF
TRBJ1-2 | NA | TRBV30 | CAWSVDSNYGYTF
TRBJ1-6 | NA | TRBV5-1 | CASSLEQGSSPLHF
TRBJ2-3 | NA | TRBV5-6 | CASSQPYGRFTGADTQYF
TRBJ1-2 | NA | TRBV27 | CASSTGTGSYGYTF
TRBJ2-3 | NA | TRBV30 | CAWRFLANTDTQYF
TRBJ1-1 | NA | TRBV5-1 | CASSKDSLNTEAFF
TRBJ1-1 | few | TRBV30 | CAWILVTEAFF
TRBJ1-5 | NA | TRBV5-6 | CASSLGGGPSNQPQHF
TRBJ2-5 | NA | TRBV11-2 | CASSLNRIGGETQYF
TRBJ2-6 | few | TRBV4-3 | CASSQDSGGFGGANVLTF
TRBJ1-2 | NA | TRBV30 | CAWSVRQRVIGYTF
TRBJ2-5 | NA | TRBV7-9 | CASSYSFRETQYF
TRBJ1-2 | NA | TRBV4-1 | CASSQTTGGGYGYTF
TRBJ2-7 | NA | TRBV19 | CASSGGAYEQYF
TRBJ2-7 | NA | TRBV18 | CASSPSGGVYEQYF
TRBJ1-1 | NA | TRBV5-1 | CASSLEAGRREAFF
TRBJ2-5 | NA | TRBV9 | CASSPTGTKETQYF
TRBJ2-3 | NA | TRBV30 | CAWSKGTEKYTDTQYF
TRBJ2-7 | once | TRBV25-1 | CASSDLADYEQYF
TRBJ2-7 | NA | TRBV21-1 | CASSNPTGVSYEQYF
TRBJ1-5 | few | TRBV19 | CARAPSNQPQHF
TRBJ1-1 | NA | TRBV5-3 | CARSLGRTGDMNTEAFF
TRBJ2-2 | NA | TRBV18 | CASSPGPNTGELFF
TRBJ2-5 | NA | TRBV27 | CASSSLDRVETQYF
TRBJ2-7 | NA | TRBV5-6 | CASSLPGQGSYEQYF
TRBJ2-5 | NA | TRBV10-3 | CAVAQGIWETQYF